Shown below are 26 T cell receptor beta chains from a single sample sequenced in a study of early T cells in non-severe SARS-CoV-2 infection. MiXCR, applied by TCRdb to the 5' RACE reads, yields one record per CDR3 protein. The data hold tens of thousands of distinct CDR3 sequences, with approximately 6.3% observed a single time. The sequenced sample was whole blood, obtained at baseline. These receptors originate from an adult who was a healthcare worker with PCR-confirmed SARS-CoV-2 infection or an uninfected control (not recorded which).

This clonotype was recorded a few times. The chain joins TRBV5-6 to TRBJ2-5; the match to TRBD2 covers 7 bases. Per germline, CDR1 SGHDT and CDR2 YYEEEE. V gave up 1 base and J gave up 4 bases; unmatched junction bases: 1. This CDR3 spans 13 amino acids. The DNA of the CDR3 is TGTGCCAGCAGCTTGCCTAGCGGAGAGACCCAGTACTTC. It translates to CASSLPSGETQYF.

This clonotype has ten or more counts. The CDR3 is CASSWLGGDTQYF. DNA of the CDR3: TGTGCCAGCAGCTGGTTAGGGGGTGATACGCAGTATTTT. V and J are TRBV5-6 and TRBJ2-3; D might be TRBD1 (6 bases). Trimming took off 3 bases at V and 6 bases at J, with 11 bases between the two ends. Germline lookup yields CDR1 SGHDT and CDR2 YYEEEE. This CDR3 region has 13 residues.

This clonotype came up many times. This chain links TRBV12-3 or TRBV12-4 with TRBJ1-6, with TRBD1 matching 7 bases. V lost 3 bases, J lost 14 bases, and 10 bases stayed unmatched. This CDR3 spans 14 amino acids. CDR3 DNA sequence: TGTGCCAGCAGTTTCGGGACAGAATCCTCAGCCCTCCACTTT. It codes for CASSFGTESSALHF.

This clonotype was detected ten times or more. The chain links TRBV7-9 to TRBJ1-3; TRBD1 matches 7 bases. The V and J ends lost 0 bases and 0 bases, in that order; junction bases with no gene match: 5. The CDR3 has 17 amino acids. Germline assignment: CDR1 SEHNR and CDR2 FQNEAQ (reference sequence). CDR3 DNA sequence: TGTGCCAGCAGCTTAGCGCCGGGACAGTCCTCTGGAAACACCATATATTTT. This gives the protein CASSLAPGQSSGNTIYF. Together with reference TRBV7-9 and TRBJ1-3, the CDR3 gives the full variable domain: DTGVSQNPRHKITKRGQNVTFRCDPISEHNRLYWYRQTLGQGPEFLTYFQNEAQLEKSRLLSDRFSAERPKGSFSTLEIQRTEQGDSAMYLCASSLAPGQSSGNTIYFGEGSWLTVV.

This clonotype was recorded a few times. The CDR3 nucleotides are TGCAGCGTTGAATGGGGGTACAATGAGCAGTTCTTC. Translated: CSVEWGYNEQFF. V is TRBV29-1 and J is TRBJ2-1; D possibly uses TRBD1 or TRBD2 (5 bases each). CDR3 length equals 12 residues. CDR1 and CDR2 (germline): SQVTM, ANQGSEA. Trimming took 2 bases from V and 4 from J, leaving 6 bases between them.

This clonotype was recorded many times. The J gene is TRBJ2-7, the V gene TRBV4-3, with D maybe TRBD2 (6 bases). The CDR3 length is 15 residues. Germline V gene lookup returns CDR1 LGHNA and CDR2 YSLEER. V lost 1 base, J lost 6 bases, and 16 bases lay in between. The CDR3 nucleotides are TGCGCCAGCAGCCAAGGTTCGGCGGGATGGGGCGAGCAGTACTTC. As protein: CASSQGSAGWGEQYF.

This clonotype has ten or more counts. V and J are TRBV4-2 and TRBJ1-3, with 7 bases identical to TRBD1. This CDR3 contains 19 residues. The V gene end was trimmed by 0 bases and the J gene end by 2 bases; junction bases not matched to a gene: 13. Germline V gene sequence: CDR1 LGHNA, CDR2 YNFKEQ. The CDR3 loop is CASSQDWGRTGGPGNTIYF. The CDR3 DNA reads as TGTGCCAGCAGCCAAGATTGGGGAAGGACAGGCGGGCCTGGAAACACCATATATTTT.

At least ten counts were recorded for this clonotype. The V call is TRBV7-2, the J call TRBJ1-6, with 7 bases that match TRBD1. Trimming removed 6 bases from V and 1 base from J; junction bases left unmatched: 12. The CDR3 spans 18 residues. The germline V gene has CDR1 SGHTA and CDR2 FQGNSA. The CDR3 sequence: CASSSAQQGLSYNSPLHF. The CDR3 DNA sequence: TGTGCCAGCAGTTCCGCCCAACAGGGGTTATCCTATAATTCACCCCTCCACTTT.

This clonotype is labeled medium-sized. The chain carries TRBV12-3 or TRBV12-4 and TRBJ1-2; D is ambiguous. Trimming pared 3 bases from V and 2 bases from J, leaving 7 bases between. The CDR3 is made up of 13 amino acids. The CDR3 region is CASSLDRNYGYTF. The DNA for the CDR3 is TGTGCCAGCAGTTTGGACCGAAACTATGGCTACACCTTC.

This clonotype showed up just a few times. This chain uses TRBV11-2 with TRBJ2-7; 11 nucleotides match TRBD2. The CDR3 consists of 21 residues. V was pared by 5 bases and J by 3 bases, with 24 bases of the junction left unmatched. Germline CDR1 is SGHAT and CDR2 is FQNNGV. DNA for the CDR3: TGTGCCAGCAGCCTCCATCCCAAACTAGCGGGGGTGTCTTGGAGTCACTACGAGCAGTACTTC. Its translation is CASSLHPKLAGVSWSHYEQYF.

This clonotype was seen ten or more times. The V and J genes are TRBV18 and TRBJ2-1, with a tentative D call TRBD2 (7 bases). Germline-derived CDR1 and CDR2 are KGHSH and LQKENI. V was cut by 8 bases and J by 8 bases, with 25 bases left in between. The CDR3 is made up of 16 amino acids. The CDR3 DNA follows: TGTGCCAGCCTTAGGCAGAACGGGGGGCCTTTAGATGAGCAGTTCTTC. Translated, it gives CASLRQNGGPLDEQFF.

This clonotype was seen a handful of times. The chain uses TRBV7-9 and TRBJ2-5; 7 nucleotides agree with TRBD2. In germline, CDR1 is SEHNR, CDR2 FQNEAQ (reference sequence). Losses at the gene ends were 1 base for V and 4 bases for J; bases not matched to a gene: 6. This CDR3 contains 15 residues. CDR3 in amino acids: CASSLVAGQLETQYF. The CDR3 bases are TGTGCCAGCAGCTTAGTAGCGGGTCAGCTAGAGACCCAGTACTTC. The whole variable domain, remainder taken from reference TRBV7-9 and TRBJ2-5, is DTGVSQNPRHKITKRGQNVTFRCDPISEHNRLYWYRQTLGQGPEFLTYFQNEAQLEKSRLLSDRFSAERPKGSFSTLEIQRTEQGDSAMYLCASSLVAGQLETQYFGPGTRLLVL.

This chain connects TRBV5-1 to TRBJ1-3, with 9 bases aligning to TRBD1. From germline, CDR1 is SGHRS and CDR2 YFSETQ. The V gene end was trimmed by 4 bases and the J gene end by 4 bases; junction bases not matched to a gene: 9. The CDR3 extends over 16 amino acids. The DNA for the CDR3 is TGCGCCAGCAGCGCCCGGACAGGGGTCAAAGGAAACACCATATATTTT. Protein sequence: CASSARTGVKGNTIYF.

This clonotype was recorded many times. The chain recombines TRBV6-2 or TRBV6-3 with TRBJ1-2; D call uncertain. The CDR3 loop spans 12 amino acids. V lost 3 bases to trimming and J lost 8 bases, with 10 bases between them. CDR1 is MNHEY and CDR2 is SVGEGT in the germline V gene. For the CDR3, the DNA is TGTGCCAGCAGTTATTCAAACGGCGGCTACACCTTC. Protein sequence: CASSYSNGGYTF.

At least ten counts were recorded for this clonotype. V is TRBV6-2 or TRBV6-3 and J is TRBJ1-1; no clear D gene. In germline, CDR1 is MNHEY, CDR2 SVGEGT. The CDR3 length is 11 residues. Trimming shortened V by 8 bases and J by 3 bases, and 7 bases separated the two germline ends. CDR3 sequence reads: CASLGDTEAFF. CDR3 DNA: TGTGCCAGCCTAGGAGACACTGAAGCTTTCTTT.

The chain carries TRBV3-1 and TRBJ2-5, with D possibly matching TRBD2 (5 bases). V shed 0 bases and J shed 4 bases, with 12 bases lying between them. Germline-derived CDR1 and CDR2 are LGHDT and YNNKEL (reference sequence). This CDR3 spans 15 amino acids. CDR3 coding DNA: TGTGCCAGCAGCCAAGATCCGGGGAATGGAGAGACCCAGTACTTC. Its translation: CASSQDPGNGETQYF.

This clonotype came up a few times. The J gene is TRBJ2-1, the V gene TRBV7-2; weak D call: TRBD2 (5 bases). This CDR3 is 15 amino acids long. The V gene's germline CDR1 is SGHTA and CDR2 FQGNSA. V lost 8 bases, J lost 4 bases, and 18 bases lay in between. The CDR3: CASFYQAGVYNEQFF. CDR3 DNA: TGTGCCAGCTTTTATCAGGCGGGTGTGTACAATGAGCAGTTCTTC.

This clonotype has at least ten counts. This sequence joins TRBV6-2 or TRBV6-3 and TRBJ1-5; the D is unclear. The germline V and J ends were trimmed by 0 bases and 3 bases, with 6 bases remaining between them. This CDR3 contains 14 residues. CDR1 is MNHEY and CDR2 is SVGEGT in the germline V gene. The CDR3 here is CASSYSTNNQPQHF. In DNA, the CDR3 is TGTGCCAGCAGTTACTCGACGAACAATCAGCCCCAGCATTTT.

The V and J genes are TRBV11-1 and TRBJ2-1; D remains unclear. Germline lookup yields CDR1 SGHAT and CDR2 FQDESV (reference sequence). CDR3 length: 15 amino acids. V was pared by 5 bases and J by 7 bases, with 18 bases between. The CDR3 DNA reads TGTGCCAGCAGCGACCTTAGGCTAATCGGGAATGAGCAGTTCTTC. Residues: CASSDLRLIGNEQFF.

The chain has TRBV4-1 and TRBJ1-4, with D perhaps matching TRBD1 (5 bases). The CDR3 sequence is 14 residues long. V lost 8 bases to trimming and J lost 7 bases, with 17 bases between them. The germline V gene encodes CDR1 MGHRA and CDR2 YSYEKL. In nucleotides, the CDR3 is TGCGCCAGCTTACCAATCAGGGACGGTGAAAAACTGTTTTTT. It is translated as CASLPIRDGEKLFF.

This clonotype came up many times. The rearrangement links TRBV7-9 to TRBJ1-1; the D is unclear. The CDR3 is made up of 13 amino acids. V was clipped by 4 bases and J by 0 bases, with 6 bases between them. Germline V gives CDR1 SEHNR, CDR2 FQNEAQ (reference sequence). CDR3 sequence: CASSSQMNTEAFF. In nucleotides, the CDR3 is TGTGCCAGCAGCTCCCAAATGAACACTGAAGCTTTCTTT. Drawing the rest from reference TRBV7-9 and TRBJ1-1, the complete variable domain is DTGVSQNPRHKITKRGQNVTFRCDPISEHNRLYWYRQTLGQGPEFLTYFQNEAQLEKSRLLSDRFSAERPKGSFSTLEIQRTEQGDSAMYLCASSSQMNTEAFFGQGTRLTVV.

This clonotype has a handful of counts. The chain uses TRBV3-1 and TRBJ1-1; D call uncertain. The CDR3 is 14 residues long. The germline CDR1 and CDR2 sequences are LGHDT and YNNKEL (reference sequence). Trimming left V 4 bases short and J 2 bases short, with 11 bases between. CDR3 coding DNA: TGTGCCAGCAGCCTCCACGGCGTCAACACTGAAGCTTTCTTT. This codes for CASSLHGVNTEAFF.

This clonotype has a count of ten or more. This chain joins TRBV15 and TRBJ2-4; 9 bases match TRBD1. CDR1 and CDR2 from the germline V gene are LNHNV and YYDKDF (reference sequence). CDR3 length equals 18 residues. V lost 3 bases, J lost 0 bases, and 9 bases stayed unmatched. CDR3 sequence reads: CATSRATGTGLAKNIQYF. The CDR3, as DNA: TGTGCCACCAGCAGGGCAACCGGGACAGGGCTAGCCAAAAACATTCAGTACTTC.

This sequence joins TRBV12-3 or TRBV12-4 and TRBJ1-6, with 7 bases that match TRBD1. The ends lost 7 bases at V and 7 bases at J; junction bases unmatched: 10. This CDR3 has 15 amino acids. The CDR3 bases are TGTGCCAGCACCATTCGGACAGGTGGGAATTCACCCCTCCACTTT. It yields the protein CASTIRTGGNSPLHF.

This clonotype was picked up a small number of times. The rearrangement joins TRBV12-3 or TRBV12-4 to TRBJ2-5; 9 nucleotides align to TRBD2. The CDR3 spans 18 residues. The trim removed 3 bases at V and 5 bases at J, leaving 16 bases unmatched. CDR3 bases: TGTGCCAGCAGTTTTTCCTCTAGCGGGGTAGGAATCCGGGAGACCCAGTACTTC. Its translation is CASSFSSSGVGIRETQYF.

By share, this clonotype ranks as medium-sized. CDR3 DNA sequence: TGTGCCAGCAGTTTATCTTCGAGGGGCGAGCAGTACTTC. Translated: CASSLSSRGEQYF. The J gene is TRBJ2-7, the V gene TRBV12-3 or TRBV12-4; D could derive from TRBD1 or TRBD2 (5 bases each). The CDR3 has 13 amino acids. Trimming took off 2 bases at V and 6 bases at J, with 11 bases between the two ends.